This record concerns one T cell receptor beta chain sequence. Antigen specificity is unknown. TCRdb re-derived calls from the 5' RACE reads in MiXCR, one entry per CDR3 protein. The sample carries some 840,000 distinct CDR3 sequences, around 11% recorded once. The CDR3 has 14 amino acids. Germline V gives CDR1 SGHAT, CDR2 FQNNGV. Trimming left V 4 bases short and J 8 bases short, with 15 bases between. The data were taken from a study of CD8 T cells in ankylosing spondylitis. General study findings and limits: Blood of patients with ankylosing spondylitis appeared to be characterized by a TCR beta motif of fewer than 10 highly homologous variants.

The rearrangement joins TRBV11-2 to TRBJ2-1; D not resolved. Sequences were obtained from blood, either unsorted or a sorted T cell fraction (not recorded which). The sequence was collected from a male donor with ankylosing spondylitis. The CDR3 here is CASSSSLIHDEQFF. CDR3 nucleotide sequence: TGTGCCAGCAGCTCCTCATTAATACACGATGAGCAGTTCTTC.